Each of the 14 T cell receptor beta chains below was sequenced from the same sample in a study of T cells in Graves' hyperthyroidism and ophthalmopathy. Amplification yielded TCR beta CDR3 regions, with RNA transcripts as the source. The HTBI set primed first-round TCR CDR3 RT-PCR. TCRdb re-called the multiplex PCR reads through MiXCR, storing one row per CDR3 protein. The sample lists about 400,000 distinct CDR3 sequences; more than 13% were seen once. The sample taken for sequencing was blood. Every receptor here comes from a woman aged 25-40 years with Graves' hyperthyroidism.

Ten or more counts support this clonotype. The gene calls are TRBV30 and TRBJ2-5; D unclear. Deletions cut 0 bases from V and 5 bases from J, with 10 bases between. CDR3 length: 13 amino acids. CDR1 GTSNPN and CDR2 SVGIG come from the germline V gene (reference sequence). The CDR3 nucleotides read TGTGCCTGGAGTGTACAAGGGTTTGAGACCCAGTACTTC. Translating gives CAWSVQGFETQYF.

Many counts were recorded for this clonotype. The chain combines TRBV24-1 with TRBJ2-3; maybe TRBD1 (6 bases). The germline V gene encodes CDR1 KGHDR and CDR2 SFDVKD. The CDR3 has 13 amino acids. With 10 bases removed from V and 4 bases from J, the gap between germline ends came to 14 bases. CDR3 in DNA: TGTGCCACTGGACAGTTAGAGGCAGATACGCAGTATTTT. Translation: CATGQLEADTQYF.

This clonotype was seen repeatedly, ten times or more. This CDR3 is CASSLKSRDEKLFF. CDR3 coding DNA: TGTGCCAGCAGTTTAAAATCCCGGGACGAAAAACTGTTTTTT. The chain carries TRBV28 and TRBJ1-4; possibly TRBD1 for D (5 bases). This CDR3 is built from 14 residues. Germline lookup yields CDR1 MDHEN and CDR2 SYDVKM. Trimming removed 2 bases from V and 8 bases from J, with 12 bases in between.

Many counts were recorded for this clonotype. The chain carries TRBV6-1 and TRBJ2-3; 9 bases align to TRBD1. Germline values: CDR1 MNHNS, CDR2 SASEGT. Trimming took 7 bases from V and 2 from J; bases not matched to a gene: 10. The CDR3 has 16 amino acids. Here the CDR3 DNA reads TGTGCCAGCACAGGGACCGGGACAGGGAACACAGATACGCAGTATTTT. It codes for CASTGTGTGNTDTQYF.

This clonotype was counted at least ten times. The chain recombines TRBV28 with TRBJ1-5, with D tentatively TRBD1 (5 bases). The CDR3 is 16 amino acids. Germline values: CDR1 MDHEN, CDR2 SYDVKM. Trimming took off 7 bases at V and 2 bases at J, with 18 bases between the two ends. CDR3 DNA sequence: TGTGCCAGCACAAAACTCAGGGCGGGGGGCAATCAGCCCCAGCATTTT. Translated: CASTKLRAGGNQPQHF.

This chain connects TRBV10-3 to TRBJ2-3; a possible D gene is TRBD2 (6 bases). Germline V gene data show CDR1 as ENHRY and CDR2 as SYGVKD. The CDR3 covers 13 residues. The CDR3 region is CGSGDFGTDTQYF. In DNA, the CDR3 is TGTGGGTCGGGGGATTTTGGCACAGATACGCAGTATTTT.

The chain uses TRBV7-9 and TRBJ2-1; 12 positions agree with TRBD2. Germline V lookup: CDR1 SEHNR, CDR2 FQNEAQ (reference sequence). This CDR3 contains 17 residues. V lost 1 base and J lost 4; bases outside the gene matches: 5. The CDR3 sequence is CASSLELAGGFYNEQFF. The CDR3 bases are TGTGCCAGCAGCTTAGAACTAGCGGGAGGATTTTACAATGAGCAGTTCTTC.

This clonotype was counted ten times or more. The chain's CDR3 is CASSEESLNGLDYEQYF. CDR3 nucleotide sequence: TGTGCCAGCAGTGAAGAATCTTTGAACGGTTTGGACTACGAGCAGTACTTC. The V gene is TRBV6-1, the J gene TRBJ2-7; D gene unclear. The V end was cut by 1 base, the J end by 3 bases, with 19 bases between. Germline V gene sequence: CDR1 MNHNS, CDR2 SASEGT. The CDR3 totals 17 residues.

This clonotype was observed a handful of times. The gene calls are TRBV6-1 and TRBJ2-4; D gene ambiguous. V lost 4 bases to trimming and J lost 3 bases, with 7 bases between them. The length of the CDR3 is 13 residues. CDR1 is MNHNS, CDR2 SASEGT, per germline. CDR3 region: CASSGVNKNIQYF. The CDR3 DNA is TGTGCCAGCAGTGGGGTTAACAAAAACATTCAGTACTTC.

This clonotype has just a few counts. The rearrangement links TRBV19 to TRBJ2-7; TRBD2 agrees at 9 bases. Germline loops: CDR1 LNHDA, CDR2 SQIVND (reference sequence). This CDR3 has 15 residues. J was trimmed by 7 bases and V by 3 bases; bases with no gene match: 10. The CDR3 loop reads CASSIFASGAQEQYF. The CDR3 region has the DNA TGTGCCAGTAGTATTTTTGCTAGCGGGGCACAGGAGCAGTACTTC.

This clonotype was observed many times. The rearrangement joins TRBV28 to TRBJ2-7, with a possible D match to TRBD2 (5 bases). The CDR3 contains 15 residues. CDR1 and CDR2 (germline): MDHEN, SYDVKM. V lost 6 bases and J lost 3, with 18 bases in between. DNA of the CDR3: TGTGCCAGCAGCCCATTGGAGGTTAAGGGCTACGAGCAGTACTTC. This sequence encodes CASSPLEVKGYEQYF.

The chain has TRBV10-3 and TRBJ2-3; 7 bases fit TRBD2. The V gene's germline CDR1 is ENHRY and CDR2 SYGVKD. The V gene end was trimmed by 6 bases and the J gene end by 2 bases; junction bases not matched to a gene: 5. The CDR3 length is 14 residues. The CDR3 region has the DNA TGTGCCATCAGGAAGCTAGCGGACACAGATACGCAGTATTTT. This translates into CAIRKLADTDTQYF.

The chain combines TRBV5-4 with TRBJ2-1, with 7 bases matching TRBD1. V trimming: 4 bases; J trimming: 9 bases; junction bases outside the gene matches: 16. CDR3 length: 16 amino acids. The V gene's germline CDR1 is SGHNT and CDR2 YYREEE (reference sequence). The CDR3 protein is CASSKTGAKEHSEQFF. CDR3 nucleotides: TGTGCCAGCAGCAAAACAGGGGCCAAGGAGCACAGTGAGCAGTTCTTC.

This clonotype was detected ten times or more. The chain carries TRBV28 and TRBJ1-5, with 7 nucleotides matching TRBD1. J was trimmed by 0 bases and V by 4 bases; bases with no gene match: 9. Germline assignment: CDR1 MDHEN and CDR2 SYDVKM. The CDR3 spans 17 residues. The CDR3 region is CASSSRTGLYSNQPQHF. The CDR3 DNA reads TGTGCCAGCAGTTCACGGACAGGACTATATAGCAATCAGCCCCAGCATTTT.